This TCR beta chain was sequenced for a study of T-cell reconstitution after alpha-beta-depleted transplantation in children. This clonotype was counted many times. A TCRbeta library incorporating unique molecular identifiers was prepared. TCRdb re-called the PCR reads through MiXCR, storing one row per CDR3 protein. The sample shows over 550,000 distinct CDR3 sequences, 8% to 11% of them seen only once. Per germline, CDR1 SEHNR and CDR2 FQNEAQ (reference sequence). CDR3 length: 14 amino acids. The V gene lost 11 bases and the J gene lost 4 bases, with 18 bases spanning the gap. The sequence derives from a human donor who donated a stem cell graft to a child with acute myeloid leukemia. The sequences come from PBMCs from the stem cell graft donor, collected from the stem cell graft. The chain has TRBV7-9 and TRBJ2-1; D remains unclear. The CDR3 sequence is CAGISRASYNEQFF. The CDR3 DNA follows: TGTGCCGGAATTAGTAGGGCTTCGTACAATGAGCAGTTCTTC.